The clone carrying this TCR beta chain has a handful of counts. Germline V gene sequence: CDR1 KGHSH, CDR2 LQKENI. The CDR3 is 15 amino acids. V shed 3 bases and J 7 bases; nucleotides not matched to a gene: 9. Peripheral blood genomic DNA, not sorted cells or RNA, was the template. This specimen belongs to a study of T cell repertoires in aging, cancer and after chemotherapy. A mixed TRB-A/B primer pool amplified rearranged TRB by multiplex touch-down PCR. TCRdb re-called the multiplex PCR reads through MiXCR, storing one row per CDR3 protein. The sample lists around 13,000 distinct CDR3 sequences; under 40% were seen once.

This clonotype was sampled from a human donor in good health. The donor label of this sample is uncertain. J is TRBJ2-5 and V is TRBV18, with 9 bases aligning to TRBD2. Sample: blood. The CDR3 region is CASSPERTSDGTQYF. The CDR3 nucleotides read TGTGCCAGCTCACCCGAGCGGACTAGCGACGGGACCCAGTACTTC.